The sequence of this T cell receptor (beta chain) was determined in a study of OX40 agonist ivuxolimab in advanced cancers. CDR3 length equals 16 residues. The trim removed 1 base at V and 5 bases at J, leaving 8 bases unmatched. The germline V gene encodes CDR1 SEHNR and CDR2 FQNEAQ (reference sequence). Only in-frame clones appear in the TCRdb table, and some are missing; sequencing was by immunoSEQ multiplex PCR. This table holds 25,000 to 40,000 clones, around nine tenths found once. This clone was seen a few times. V and J are TRBV7-9 and TRBJ2-5; 9 positions agree with TRBD1. The clonotype originates from an adult with an advanced solid tumor such as melanoma, head and neck, liver or kidney cancer. The sequences come from CD4+ or CD8+ T cells sorted from blood, collected in a trial of the OX40 agonist ivuxolimab. CDR3 sequence reads: CASSLDGTGYMETQYF. The CDR3, as DNA: TGTGCCAGCAGCTTAGACGGGACAGGGTATATGGAGACCCAGTACTTC.